This T cell receptor (beta chain) was documented in a study of beta chain features in type 1 diabetes. The authors reverse transcribed all of the isolated RNA, so sequencing captured expressed TCRB transcripts. Here immunoSEQ multiplex PCR was the method, and the copy in TCRdb shows in-frame clones only, minus some. The data hold approximately 470,000 clones, with approximately 28% observed a single time. Looked up from germline, CDR1 is SGHTA and CDR2 is FQGNSA. V trimming: 6 bases; J trimming: 3 bases; junction bases outside the gene matches: 7. There are 14 residues in the CDR3. This chain connects TRBV7-2 to TRBJ2-7; 8 nucleotides align to TRBD1. The clonotype comes from a man between 18 and 35 years old in good health. The sequencing input was naive CD4+ T cells from blood. CDR3 in amino acids: CASSSDRAGYEQYF. For the CDR3, the DNA is TGTGCCAGCAGTTCGGACAGGGCAGGCTACGAGCAGTACTTC.